This is a list of T cell receptor beta chains from one sample in a study of T cell repertoires in cytomegalovirus infection. The antigens of these receptors remain unknown. A single record per CDR3 protein comes from TCRdb applying MiXCR to the reads. The sample includes some 800,000 distinct CDR3 sequences, about 31% of them seen just once. The input for sequencing was cultured CD8+ T cells from PBMCs, taken from culture after CMV antigen stimulation. The receptor set was obtained from a human donor in good health (CMV status not recorded). Some clones in this sample may be carry-over from other donors' samples. The CDR3 runs from the conserved cysteine through the conserved F or W. A D gene is named only where the DNA matches it firmly. For some rows the clone size is stated as once, few or many, or as a class when expanded; others skip it.

TRBJ1-2	TRBV12-3/TRBV12-4	-	-	CASSFTRAPNYGYTF	TGTGCCAGCAGTTTCACTAGAGCACCTAACTATGGCTACACCTTC
TRBJ1-4	TRBV7-9	few	TRBD1	CASSPGGRNLEKLFF	TGTGCCAGCAGCCCAGGGGGGCGAAACCTTGAAAAACTGTTTTTT
TRBJ1-1	TRBV12-3/TRBV12-4	few	TRBD1	CASRTEDRANTEAFF	TGTGCCAGCAGAACCGAAGACAGGGCGAACACTGAAGCTTTCTTT
TRBJ2-3	TRBV6-6	-	TRBD2	CVSSDSGGPPDTQYF	TGTGTCAGCAGTGACTCGGGGGGGCCGCCAGATACACAGTATTTT
TRBJ2-5	TRBV5-8	-	TRBD1	CASSFGQTGEETQYF	TGTGCCAGCAGCTTTGGGCAGACAGGGGAAGAGACCCAGTACTTC
TRBJ2-3	TRBV6-2/TRBV6-3	once	TRBD2	CASSKSSGGTDTQYF	TGTGCCAGCAGCAAGTCTAGCGGGGGCACAGATACGCAGTATTTT
TRBJ1-1	TRBV6-2/TRBV6-3	many	TRBD1	CASSYRDRNTEAFF	TGTGCCAGCAGTTACCGGGACAGGAACACTGAAGCTTTCTTT
TRBJ2-3	TRBV12-3/TRBV12-4	many	TRBD2	CASSLGGLALGDTQYF	TGTGCCAGCAGTTTAGGGGGACTAGCGTTGGGAGATACGCAGTATTTT
TRBJ2-1	TRBV6-5	few	TRBD2	CASSYGLAGLYNEQFF	TGTGCCAGCAGTTACGGACTAGCGGGACTTTACAATGAGCAGTTCTTC
TRBJ2-4	TRBV10-3	many	TRBD1	CAISHGDRGIQYF	TGTGCCATCAGCCATGGGGACAGGGGAATTCAGTACTTC
TRBJ2-3	TRBV19	-	-	CASSDPLAQYF	TGTGCCAGTAGTGACCCCCTCGCGCAGTATTTT
TRBJ2-1	TRBV10-3	-	TRBD2	CAISEDTSGGPGEQFF	TGTGCCATCAGTGAGGACACTAGCGGGGGACCGGGTGAGCAGTTCTTC
TRBJ2-3	TRBV27	few	-	CASSLIRHPSTDTQYF	TGTGCCAGCAGTTTAATCCGACACCCTAGCACAGATACGCAGTATTTT
TRBJ1-1	TRBV12-5	few	TRBD1	CASGNERQGGTEAFF	TGTGCTAGTGGAAATGAACGACAGGGTGGCACTGAAGCTTTCTTT
TRBJ1-5	TRBV20-1	few	-	CSARDPQDSSNQPQHF	TGCAGTGCTAGAGATCCTCAGGACAGTAGCAATCAGCCCCAGCATTTT
TRBJ1-2	TRBV29-1	few	-	CSVSVGENYGYTF	TGCAGCGTTTCGGTTGGTGAAAACTATGGCTACACCTTC
TRBJ2-1	TRBV7-8	many	-	CASSLEERHSYNEQFF	TGTGCCAGCAGCTTAGAGGAGCGGCACTCCTACAATGAGCAGTTCTTC
TRBJ1-2	TRBV7-9	few	-	CASSGAQGVYYGYTF	TGTGCCAGCAGCGGAGCGCAGGGTGTGTACTATGGCTACACCTTC
TRBJ2-6	TRBV9	-	TRBD1	CASSAGQAWGGANVLTF	TGTGCCAGCAGCGCAGGACAGGCCTGGGGTGGGGCCAACGTCCTGACTTTC
TRBJ1-5	TRBV12-3/TRBV12-4	-	-	CASSEVGLGINQPQHF	TGTGCCAGCAGTGAAGTGGGCCTTGGAATCAATCAGCCCCAGCATTTT
TRBJ2-7	TRBV7-6	many	-	CASSLGGDSYEQYF	TGTGCCAGCAGCTTAGGCGGGGACTCCTACGAGCAGTACTTC
TRBJ2-2	TRBV2	-	TRBD1	CASKGTGFYTGELFF	TGTGCCAGCAAAGGGACAGGATTTTACACCGGGGAGCTGTTTTTT
TRBJ1-1	TRBV28	-	-	CASSLLVGDPPQPPYTEAFF	TGTGCCAGCAGTTTACTCGTTGGGGACCCACCCCAGCCCCCATACACTGAAGCTTTCTTT
TRBJ2-1	TRBV24-1	few	-	CATSDSTGMDEQFF	TGTGCCACCAGTGATTCCACAGGGATGGATGAGCAGTTCTTC
TRBJ1-6	TRBV5-4	many	-	CASSLGGLDSPLHF	TGTGCCAGCAGCCTCGGGGGGCTTGATTCACCCCTCCACTTT
TRBJ2-3	TRBV19	few	TRBD2	CASSEDERGGTDTQYF	TGTGCCAGTAGTGAGGATGAGCGGGGGGGCACAGATACGCAGTATTTT
TRBJ2-1	TRBV7-6	-	TRBD2	CASSLLAGGQTYNEQFF	TGTGCCAGCAGCTTACTGGCGGGGGGCCAAACTTACAATGAGCAGTTCTTC
TRBJ1-2	TRBV7-6	-	-	CASSPQSSPYGYTF	TGTGCCAGCAGCCCTCAATCCTCCCCCTATGGCTACACCTTC
TRBJ2-3	TRBV4-1	-	-	CASSPSTGGTDTQYF	TGCGCCAGCAGCCCCTCGACGGGAGGCACAGATACGCAGTATTTT
TRBJ2-3	TRBV7-8	many	-	CASSLSEYRGTDTQYF	TGTGCCAGCAGCTTAAGCGAGTACAGGGGCACAGATACGCAGTATTTT
TRBJ1-2	TRBV7-2	many	-	CASSLGPGRNHYGYTF	TGTGCCAGCAGCTTAGGTCCGGGCAGAAACCACTATGGCTACACCTTC
TRBJ2-2	TRBV25-1	many	-	CASSGRGGSPGELFF	TGTGCCAGCAGTGGTCGTGGGGGGAGTCCCGGGGAGCTGTTTTTT